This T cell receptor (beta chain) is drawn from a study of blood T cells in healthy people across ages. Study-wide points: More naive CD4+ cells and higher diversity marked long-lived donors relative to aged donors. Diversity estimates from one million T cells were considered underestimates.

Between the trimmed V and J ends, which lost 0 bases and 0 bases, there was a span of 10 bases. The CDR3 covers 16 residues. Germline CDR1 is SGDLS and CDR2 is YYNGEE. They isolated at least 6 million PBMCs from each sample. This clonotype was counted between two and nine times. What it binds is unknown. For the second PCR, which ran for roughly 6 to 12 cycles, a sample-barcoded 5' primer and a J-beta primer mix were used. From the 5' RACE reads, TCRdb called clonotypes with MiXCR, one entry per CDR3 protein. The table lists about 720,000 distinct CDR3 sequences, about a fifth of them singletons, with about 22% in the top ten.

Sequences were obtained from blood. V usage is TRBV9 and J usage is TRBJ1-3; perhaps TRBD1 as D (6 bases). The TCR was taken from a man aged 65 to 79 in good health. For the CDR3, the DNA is TGTGCCAGCAGCGTAGGGGACACATTCTCTGGAAACACCATATATTTT. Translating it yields CASSVGDTFSGNTIYF. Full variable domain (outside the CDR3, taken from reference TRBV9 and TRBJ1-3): DSGVTQTPKHLITATGQRVTLRCSPRSGDLSVYWYQQSLDQGLQFLIQYYNGEERAKGNILERFSAQQFPDLHSELNLSSLELGDSALYFCASSVGDTFSGNTIYFGEGSWLTVV.